The clone carrying this TCR beta chain has only a few counts. Its antigen is unknown. Both 60 Vbeta primers and 13 Jbeta primers went into the PCR. TCRdb's table, derived via immunoSEQ multiplex PCR, lists solely in-frame clones and lacks some. The sample yields roughly 190,000 clones, 9.5% to 15% seen once. This CDR3 is built from 14 residues. Germline CDR1 WNHNN, CDR2 SYGVQD (reference sequence). The V end lost 6 bases, the J end lost 1 base, and 12 bases lay between the germline ends. This entry belongs to a study of cytomegalovirus exposure and HLA in healthy donors. Study outcomes and limitations: CMV serostatus was the only recorded immune exposure for donors.

The chain has TRBV10-1 and TRBJ2-5; TRBD2 might be the D (6 bases). The sequence was collected from a man aged 50 or older in good health and CMV-seropositive. The sequencing sample was made of PBMCs. The CDR3 reads CASSPGGFQETQYF. The DNA of the CDR3 is TGCGCCAGCAGCCCCGGGGGTTTCCAAGAGACCCAGTACTTC.